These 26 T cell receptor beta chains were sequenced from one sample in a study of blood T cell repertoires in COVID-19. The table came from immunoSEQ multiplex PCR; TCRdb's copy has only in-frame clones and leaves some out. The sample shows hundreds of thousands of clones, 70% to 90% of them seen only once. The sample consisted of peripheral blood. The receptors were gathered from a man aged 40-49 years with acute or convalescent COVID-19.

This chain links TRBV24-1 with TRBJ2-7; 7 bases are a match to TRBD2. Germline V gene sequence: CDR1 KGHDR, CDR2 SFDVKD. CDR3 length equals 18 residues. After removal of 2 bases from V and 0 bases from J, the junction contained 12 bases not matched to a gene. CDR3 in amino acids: CATSDCHLLAEYSYEQYF. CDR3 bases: TGTGCCACCAGTGATTGCCACCTCCTAGCGGAATACTCCTACGAGCAGTACTTC.

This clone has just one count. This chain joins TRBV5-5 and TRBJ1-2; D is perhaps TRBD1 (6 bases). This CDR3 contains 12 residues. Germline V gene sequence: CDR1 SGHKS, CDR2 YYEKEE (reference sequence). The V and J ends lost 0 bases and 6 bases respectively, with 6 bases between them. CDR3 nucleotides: TGTGCCAGCAGCTTGGCAGGGGATGGCTACACCTTC. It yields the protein CASSLAGDGYTF.

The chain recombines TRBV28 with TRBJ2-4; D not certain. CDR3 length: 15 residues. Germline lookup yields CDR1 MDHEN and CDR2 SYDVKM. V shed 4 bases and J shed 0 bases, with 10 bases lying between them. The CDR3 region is CASSSPSQAKNIQYF. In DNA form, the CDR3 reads TGTGCCAGCAGTTCCCCGAGCCAAGCCAAAAACATTCAGTACTTC.

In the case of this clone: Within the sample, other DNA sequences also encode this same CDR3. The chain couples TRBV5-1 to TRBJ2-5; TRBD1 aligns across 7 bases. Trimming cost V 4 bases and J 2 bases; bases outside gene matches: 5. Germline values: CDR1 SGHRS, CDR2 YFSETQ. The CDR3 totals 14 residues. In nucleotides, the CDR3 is TGCGCCAGCAGCCTCGGGACAGTGCAAGAGACCCAGTACTTC. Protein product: CASSLGTVQETQYF.

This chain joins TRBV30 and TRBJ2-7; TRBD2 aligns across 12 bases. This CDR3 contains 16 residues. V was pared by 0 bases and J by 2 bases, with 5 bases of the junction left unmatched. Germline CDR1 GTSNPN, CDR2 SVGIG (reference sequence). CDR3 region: CAWSVLAGGRTYEQYF. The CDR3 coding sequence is TGTGCCTGGAGTGTACTAGCGGGGGGAAGAACCTACGAGCAGTACTTC. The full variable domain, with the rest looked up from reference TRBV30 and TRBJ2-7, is SQTIHQWPATLVQPVGSPLSLECTVEGTSNPNLYWYRQAAGRGLQLLFYSVGIGQISSEVPQNLSASRPQDRQFILSSKKLLLSDSGFYLCAWSVLAGGRTYEQYFGPGTRLTVT.

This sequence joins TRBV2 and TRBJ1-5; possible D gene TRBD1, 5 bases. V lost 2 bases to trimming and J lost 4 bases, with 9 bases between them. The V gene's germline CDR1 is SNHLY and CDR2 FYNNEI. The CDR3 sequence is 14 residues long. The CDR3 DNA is TGTGCCAGCAGTGAAAGGGGCGCGAATCAGCCCCAGCATTTT. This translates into CASSERGANQPQHF. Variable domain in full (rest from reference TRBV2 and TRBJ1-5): EPEVTQTPSHQVTQMGQEVILRCVPISNHLYFYWYRQILGQKVEFLVSFYNNEISEKSEIFDDQFSVERPDGSNFTLKIRSTKLEDSAMYFCASSERGANQPQHFGDGTRLSIL.

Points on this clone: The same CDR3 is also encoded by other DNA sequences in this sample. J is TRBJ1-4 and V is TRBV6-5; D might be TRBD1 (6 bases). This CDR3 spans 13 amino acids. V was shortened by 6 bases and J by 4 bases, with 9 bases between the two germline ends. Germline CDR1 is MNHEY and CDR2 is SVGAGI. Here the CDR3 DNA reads TGTGCCAGCAGCCGGACAGTTAATGAAAAACTGTTTTTT. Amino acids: CASSRTVNEKLFF.

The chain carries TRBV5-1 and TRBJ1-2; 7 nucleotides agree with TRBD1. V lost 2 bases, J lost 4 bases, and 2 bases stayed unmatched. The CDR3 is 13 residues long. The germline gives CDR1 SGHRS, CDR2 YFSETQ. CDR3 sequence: CASSFPGGYGYTF. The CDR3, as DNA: TGCGCCAGCAGCTTTCCAGGGGGCTATGGCTACACCTTC.

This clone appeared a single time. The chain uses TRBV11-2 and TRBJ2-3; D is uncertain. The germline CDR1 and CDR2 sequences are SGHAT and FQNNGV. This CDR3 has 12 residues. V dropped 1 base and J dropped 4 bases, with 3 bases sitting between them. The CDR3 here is CASSLVADTQYF. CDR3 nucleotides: TGTGCCAGCAGCTTAGTCGCAGATACGCAGTATTTT.

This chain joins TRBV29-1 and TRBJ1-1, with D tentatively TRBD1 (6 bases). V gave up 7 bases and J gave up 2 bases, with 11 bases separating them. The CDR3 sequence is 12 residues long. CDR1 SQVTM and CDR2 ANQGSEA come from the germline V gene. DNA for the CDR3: TGCAGCGGGAGCAGGGGCAACACTGAAGCTTTCTTT. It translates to CSGSRGNTEAFF.

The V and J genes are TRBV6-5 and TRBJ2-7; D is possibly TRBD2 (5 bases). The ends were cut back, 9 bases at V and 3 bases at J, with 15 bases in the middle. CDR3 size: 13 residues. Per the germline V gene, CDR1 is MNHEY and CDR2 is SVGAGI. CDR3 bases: TGTGCCAGTGACACGGTCGGGGTCTACGAGCAGTACTTC. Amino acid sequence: CASDTVGVYEQYF.

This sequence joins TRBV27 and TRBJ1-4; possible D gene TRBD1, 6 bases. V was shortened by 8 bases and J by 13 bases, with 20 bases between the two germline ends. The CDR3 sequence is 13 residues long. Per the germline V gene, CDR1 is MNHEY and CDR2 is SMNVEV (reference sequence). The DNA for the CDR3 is TGTGCCAGCGGGTTTCGAGATGGCAGGGGACTGTTTTTT. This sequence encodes CASGFRDGRGLFF.

In DNA, the CDR3 is TGTGCCAGCAGCTTGGCAGGGGCTCTCTACAATGAGCAGTTCTTC. As protein: CASSLAGALYNEQFF. V and J are TRBV5-4 and TRBJ2-1, with TRBD1 as a possible D gene (6 bases). The CDR3 covers 15 residues. Trimming removed 0 bases at V and 3 bases at J, with 10 bases between. CDR1 is SGHNT and CDR2 is YYREEE in the germline V gene (reference sequence).

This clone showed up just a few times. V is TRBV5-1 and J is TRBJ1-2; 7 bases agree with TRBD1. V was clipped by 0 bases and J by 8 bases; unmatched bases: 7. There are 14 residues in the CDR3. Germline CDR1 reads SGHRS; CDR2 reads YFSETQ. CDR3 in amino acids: CASSLVGQAEGYTF. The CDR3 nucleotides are TGCGCCAGCAGCTTGGTCGGACAGGCGGAGGGCTACACCTTC.

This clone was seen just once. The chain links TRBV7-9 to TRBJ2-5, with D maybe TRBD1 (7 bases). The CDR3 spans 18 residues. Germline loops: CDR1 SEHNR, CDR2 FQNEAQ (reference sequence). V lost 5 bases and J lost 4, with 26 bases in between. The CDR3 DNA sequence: TGTGCCAGCAGCCTCCGACTCAGGGGGGTCGGTTCGGGAGAGACCCAGTACTTC. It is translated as CASSLRLRGVGSGETQYF. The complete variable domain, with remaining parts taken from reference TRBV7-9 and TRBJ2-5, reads DTGVSQNPRHKITKRGQNVTFRCDPISEHNRLYWYRQTLGQGPEFLTYFQNEAQLEKSRLLSDRFSAERPKGSFSTLEIQRTEQGDSAMYLCASSLRLRGVGSGETQYFGPGTRLLVL.

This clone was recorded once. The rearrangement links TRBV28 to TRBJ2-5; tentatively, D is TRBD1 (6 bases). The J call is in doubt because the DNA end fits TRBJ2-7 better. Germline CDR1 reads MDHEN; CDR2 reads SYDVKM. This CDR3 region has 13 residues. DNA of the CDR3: TGTGCCAGCACAAAGACAGGCCCGTACGAGCAGTACTTC. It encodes CASTKTGPYEQYF.

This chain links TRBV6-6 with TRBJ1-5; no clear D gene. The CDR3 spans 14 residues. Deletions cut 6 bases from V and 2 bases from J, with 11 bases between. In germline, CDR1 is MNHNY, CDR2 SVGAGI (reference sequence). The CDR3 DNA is TGTGCCAGCAGCCTACCCGTACGCAATCAGCCCCAGCATTTT. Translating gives CASSLPVRNQPQHF.

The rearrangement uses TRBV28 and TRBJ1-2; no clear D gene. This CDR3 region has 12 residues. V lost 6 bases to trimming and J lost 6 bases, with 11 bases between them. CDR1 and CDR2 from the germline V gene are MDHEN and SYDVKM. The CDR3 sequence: CASSIPGDGYTF. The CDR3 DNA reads TGTGCCAGCAGCATACCCGGGGATGGCTACACCTTC.

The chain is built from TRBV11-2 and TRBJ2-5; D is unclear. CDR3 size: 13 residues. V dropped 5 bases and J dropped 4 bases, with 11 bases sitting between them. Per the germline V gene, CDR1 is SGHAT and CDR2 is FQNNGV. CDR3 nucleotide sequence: TGTGCCAGCAGCCTCCCCCCGGGAGAGACCCAGTACTTC. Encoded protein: CASSLPPGETQYF.

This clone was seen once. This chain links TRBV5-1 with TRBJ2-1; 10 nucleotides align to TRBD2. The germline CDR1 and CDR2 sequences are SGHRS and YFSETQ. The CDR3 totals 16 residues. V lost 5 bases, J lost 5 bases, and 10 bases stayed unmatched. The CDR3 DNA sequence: TGCGCCAGCAGTCGTACTAGCGGGGCGACTAACAATGAGCAGTTCTTC. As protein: CASSRTSGATNNEQFF.

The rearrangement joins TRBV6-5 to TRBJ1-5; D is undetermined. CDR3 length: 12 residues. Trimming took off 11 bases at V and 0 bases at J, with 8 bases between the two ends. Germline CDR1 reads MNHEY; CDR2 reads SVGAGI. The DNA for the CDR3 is TGTGCCGTCCGAGATAGCAATCAGCCCCAGCATTTT. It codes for CAVRDSNQPQHF.

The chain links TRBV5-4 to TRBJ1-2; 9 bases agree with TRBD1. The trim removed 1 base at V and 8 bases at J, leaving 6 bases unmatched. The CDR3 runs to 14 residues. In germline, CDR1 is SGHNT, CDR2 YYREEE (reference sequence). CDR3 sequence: CASSLKQGAGGYTF. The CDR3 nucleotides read TGTGCCAGCAGCTTGAAACAGGGGGCGGGCGGCTACACCTTC.

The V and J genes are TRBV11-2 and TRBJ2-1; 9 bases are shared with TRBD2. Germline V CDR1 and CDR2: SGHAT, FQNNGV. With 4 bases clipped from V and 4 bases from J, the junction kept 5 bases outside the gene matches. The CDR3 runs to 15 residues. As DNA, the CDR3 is TGTGCCAGCAGCTCCCAGGCGGGGGGGTACAATGAGCAGTTCTTC. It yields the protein CASSSQAGGYNEQFF.

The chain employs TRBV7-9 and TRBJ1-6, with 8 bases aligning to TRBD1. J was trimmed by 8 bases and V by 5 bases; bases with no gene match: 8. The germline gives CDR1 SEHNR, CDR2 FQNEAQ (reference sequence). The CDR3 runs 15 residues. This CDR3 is CASSPGTGYHSPLHF. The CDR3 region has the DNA TGTGCCAGCAGCCCCGGGACAGGATATCATTCACCCCTCCACTTT.

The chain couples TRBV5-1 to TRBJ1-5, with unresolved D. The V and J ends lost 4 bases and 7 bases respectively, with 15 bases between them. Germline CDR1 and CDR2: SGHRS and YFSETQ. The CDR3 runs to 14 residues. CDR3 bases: TGCGCCAGCAGCCCGGGGTCGGGCGGACAGCCCCAGCATTTT. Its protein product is CASSPGSGGQPQHF.

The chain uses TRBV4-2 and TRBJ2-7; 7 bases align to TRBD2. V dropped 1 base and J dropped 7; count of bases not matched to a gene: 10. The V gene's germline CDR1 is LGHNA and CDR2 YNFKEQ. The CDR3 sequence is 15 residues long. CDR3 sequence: CASSQVAGAMGEQYF. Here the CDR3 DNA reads TGTGCCAGCAGCCAAGTGGCGGGAGCTATGGGGGAGCAGTACTTC.